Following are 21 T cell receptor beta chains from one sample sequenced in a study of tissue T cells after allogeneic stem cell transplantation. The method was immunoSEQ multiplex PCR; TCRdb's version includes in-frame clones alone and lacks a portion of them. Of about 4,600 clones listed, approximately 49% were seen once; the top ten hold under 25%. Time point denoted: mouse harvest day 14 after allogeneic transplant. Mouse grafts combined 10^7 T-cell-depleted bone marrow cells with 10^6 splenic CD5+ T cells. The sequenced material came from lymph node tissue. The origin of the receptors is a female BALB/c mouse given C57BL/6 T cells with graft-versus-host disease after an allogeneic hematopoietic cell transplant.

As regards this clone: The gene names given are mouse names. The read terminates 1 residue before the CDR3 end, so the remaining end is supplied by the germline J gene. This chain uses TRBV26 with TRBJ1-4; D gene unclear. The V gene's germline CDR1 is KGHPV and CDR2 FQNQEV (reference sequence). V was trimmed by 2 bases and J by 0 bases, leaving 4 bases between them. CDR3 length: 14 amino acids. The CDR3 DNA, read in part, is TGTGCCAGCAGTCTGCAGTTTTCCAACGAAAGATTATTT. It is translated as CASSLQFSNERLF. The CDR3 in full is CASSLQFSNERLFF.

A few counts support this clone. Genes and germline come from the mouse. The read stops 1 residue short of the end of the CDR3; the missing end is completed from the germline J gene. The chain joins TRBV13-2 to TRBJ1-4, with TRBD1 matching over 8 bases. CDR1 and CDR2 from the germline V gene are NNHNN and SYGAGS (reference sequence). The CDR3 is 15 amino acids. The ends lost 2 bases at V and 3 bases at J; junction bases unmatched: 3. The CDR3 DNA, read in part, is TGTGCCAGCGGTGAAAGGACAGGGACCAACGAAAGATTATTT. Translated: CASGERTGTNERLF. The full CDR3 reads CASGERTGTNERLFF.

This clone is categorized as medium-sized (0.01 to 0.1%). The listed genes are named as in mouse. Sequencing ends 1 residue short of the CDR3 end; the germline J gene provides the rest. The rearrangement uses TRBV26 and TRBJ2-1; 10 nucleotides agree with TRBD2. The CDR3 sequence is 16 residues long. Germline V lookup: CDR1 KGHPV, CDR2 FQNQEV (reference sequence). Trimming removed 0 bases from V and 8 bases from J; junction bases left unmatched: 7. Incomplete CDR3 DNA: TGTGCCAGCAGTCTGTCGACAGAACTGGGGGGGTCTGAGCAGTTC. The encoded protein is CASSLSTELGGSEQF. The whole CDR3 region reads CASSLSTELGGSEQFF.

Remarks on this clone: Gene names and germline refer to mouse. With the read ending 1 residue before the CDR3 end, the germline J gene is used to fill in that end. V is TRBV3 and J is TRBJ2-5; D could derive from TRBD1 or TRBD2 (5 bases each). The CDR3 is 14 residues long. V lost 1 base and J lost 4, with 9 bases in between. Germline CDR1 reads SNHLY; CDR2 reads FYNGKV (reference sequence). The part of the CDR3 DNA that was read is TGTGCCAGCAGCTTAGAGGGGCGGGAAGACACCCAGTAC. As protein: CASSLEGREDTQY. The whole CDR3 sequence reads CASSLEGREDTQYF.

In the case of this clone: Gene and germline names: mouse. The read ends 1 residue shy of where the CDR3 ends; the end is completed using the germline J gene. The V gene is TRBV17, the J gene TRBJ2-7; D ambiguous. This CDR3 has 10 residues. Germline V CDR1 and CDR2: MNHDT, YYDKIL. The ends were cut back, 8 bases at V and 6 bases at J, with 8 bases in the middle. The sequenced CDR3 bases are TGTGCTAGCGTATTATCTGAACAGTAC. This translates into CASVLSEQY. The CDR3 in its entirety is CASVLSEQYF.

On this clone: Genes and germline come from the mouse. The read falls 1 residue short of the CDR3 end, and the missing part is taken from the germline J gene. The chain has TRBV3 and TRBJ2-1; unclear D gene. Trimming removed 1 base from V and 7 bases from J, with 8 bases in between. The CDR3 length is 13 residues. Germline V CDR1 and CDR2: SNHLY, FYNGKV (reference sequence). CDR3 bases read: TGTGCCAGCAGCTTAGTAGGAGGGGCTGAGCAGTTC. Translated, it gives CASSLVGGAEQF. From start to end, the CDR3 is CASSLVGGAEQFF.

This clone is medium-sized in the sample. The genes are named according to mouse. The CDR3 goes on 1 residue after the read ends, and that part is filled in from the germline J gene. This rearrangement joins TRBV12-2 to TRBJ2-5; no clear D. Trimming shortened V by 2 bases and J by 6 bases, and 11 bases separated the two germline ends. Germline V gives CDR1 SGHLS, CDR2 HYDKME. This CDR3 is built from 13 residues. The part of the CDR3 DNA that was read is TGTGCCAGCTCTCCCCCGGGAAGGGACACCCAGTAC. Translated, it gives CASSPPGRDTQY. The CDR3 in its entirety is CASSPPGRDTQYF.

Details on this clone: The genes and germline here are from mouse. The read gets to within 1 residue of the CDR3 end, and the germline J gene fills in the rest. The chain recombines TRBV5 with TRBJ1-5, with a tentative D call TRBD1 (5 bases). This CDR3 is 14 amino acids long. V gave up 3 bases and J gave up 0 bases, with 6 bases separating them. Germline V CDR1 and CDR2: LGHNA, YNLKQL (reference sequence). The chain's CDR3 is CASSHRDNNQAPLF. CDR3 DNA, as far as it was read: TGTGCCAGCAGCCACAGGGATAACAACCAGGCTCCGCTT.

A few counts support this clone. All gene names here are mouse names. The CDR3 bases that were read are TGTGCTAGCAGCCCCGGACGGGGTCGGGACACCCAGTAC. The encoded protein is CASSPGRGRDTQY. The full CDR3 protein is CASSPGRGRDTQYF. The chain joins TRBV17 to TRBJ2-5; the D is unclear. The CDR3 extends 1 residue past the end of the read, so its final part is completed from the germline J gene. Trimming removed 6 bases from V and 6 bases from J, with 16 bases in between. Germline CDR1 reads MNHDT; CDR2 reads YYDKIL. The CDR3 runs to 14 residues.

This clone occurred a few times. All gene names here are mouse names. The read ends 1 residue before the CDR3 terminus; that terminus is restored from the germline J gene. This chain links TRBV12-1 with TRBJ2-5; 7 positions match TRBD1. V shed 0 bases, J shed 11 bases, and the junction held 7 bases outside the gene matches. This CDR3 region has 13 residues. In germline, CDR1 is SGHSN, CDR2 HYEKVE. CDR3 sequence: CASSLAPGTDQYF. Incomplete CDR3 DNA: TGTGCCAGCTCTCTCGCCCCCGGGACAGACCAGTAC.

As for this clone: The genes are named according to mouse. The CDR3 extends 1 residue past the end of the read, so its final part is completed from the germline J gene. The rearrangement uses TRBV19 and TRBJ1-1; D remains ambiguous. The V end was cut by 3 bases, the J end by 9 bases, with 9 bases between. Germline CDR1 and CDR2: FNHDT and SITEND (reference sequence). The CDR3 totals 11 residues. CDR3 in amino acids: CASSNRPQVFF. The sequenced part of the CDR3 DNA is TGTGCCAGCAGTAACCGCCCACAAGTCTTC.

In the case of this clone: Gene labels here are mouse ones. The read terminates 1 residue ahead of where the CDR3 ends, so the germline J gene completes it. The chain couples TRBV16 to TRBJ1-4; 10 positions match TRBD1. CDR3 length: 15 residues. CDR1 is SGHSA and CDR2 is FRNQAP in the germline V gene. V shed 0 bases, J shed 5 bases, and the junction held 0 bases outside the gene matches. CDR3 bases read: TGTGCAAGCAGCTTAGAGGGACAGGGGAACGAAAGATTATTT. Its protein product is CASSLEGQGNERLF. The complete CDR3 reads CASSLEGQGNERLFF.

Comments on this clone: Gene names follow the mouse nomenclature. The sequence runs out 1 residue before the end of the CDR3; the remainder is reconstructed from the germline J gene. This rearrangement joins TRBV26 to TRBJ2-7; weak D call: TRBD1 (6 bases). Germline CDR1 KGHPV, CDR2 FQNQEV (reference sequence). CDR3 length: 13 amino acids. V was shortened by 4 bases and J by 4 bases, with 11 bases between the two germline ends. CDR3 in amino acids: CASSPTGPYEQYF. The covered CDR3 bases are TGTGCCAGCAGTCCGACAGGCCCTTATGAACAGTAC.

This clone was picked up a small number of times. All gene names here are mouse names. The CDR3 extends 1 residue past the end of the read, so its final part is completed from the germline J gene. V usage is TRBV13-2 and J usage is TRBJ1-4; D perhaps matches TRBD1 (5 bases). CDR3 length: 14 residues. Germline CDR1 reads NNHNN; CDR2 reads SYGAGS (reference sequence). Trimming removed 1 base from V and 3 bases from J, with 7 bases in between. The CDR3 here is CASGDRGANERLFF. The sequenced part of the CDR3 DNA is TGTGCCAGCGGTGATAGGGGCGCCAACGAAAGATTATTT.

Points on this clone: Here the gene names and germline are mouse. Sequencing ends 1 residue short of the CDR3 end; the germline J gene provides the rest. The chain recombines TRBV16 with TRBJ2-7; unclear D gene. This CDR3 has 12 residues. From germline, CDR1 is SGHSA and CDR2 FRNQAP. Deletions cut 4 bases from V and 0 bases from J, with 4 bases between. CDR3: CASSSSSYEQYF. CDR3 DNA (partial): TGTGCAAGCAGCTCGAGCTCCTATGAACAGTAC. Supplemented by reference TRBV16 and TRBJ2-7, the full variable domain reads NAGVIQTPRHKVTGKGQEATLWCEPISGHSAVFWYRQTIVQGLEFLTYFRNQAPIDDSGMPKERFSAQMPNQSHSTLKIQSTQPQDSAVYLCASSSSSYEQYFGPGTRLTVL.

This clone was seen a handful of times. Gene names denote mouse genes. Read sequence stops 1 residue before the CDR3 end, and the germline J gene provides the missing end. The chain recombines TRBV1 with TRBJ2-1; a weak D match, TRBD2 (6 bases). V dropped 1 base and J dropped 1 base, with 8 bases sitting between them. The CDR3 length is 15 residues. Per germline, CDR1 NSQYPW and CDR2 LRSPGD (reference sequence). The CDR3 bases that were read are TGCACCTGCAGTGCAGCCGGGGGGAACTATGCTGAGCAGTTC. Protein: CTCSAAGGNYAEQF. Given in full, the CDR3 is CTCSAAGGNYAEQFF.

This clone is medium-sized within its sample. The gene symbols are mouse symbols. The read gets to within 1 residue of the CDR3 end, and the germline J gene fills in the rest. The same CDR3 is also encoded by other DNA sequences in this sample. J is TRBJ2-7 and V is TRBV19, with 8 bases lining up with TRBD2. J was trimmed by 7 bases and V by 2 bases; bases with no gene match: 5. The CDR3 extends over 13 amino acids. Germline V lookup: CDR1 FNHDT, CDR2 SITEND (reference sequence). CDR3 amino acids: CASSMGGAGEQYF. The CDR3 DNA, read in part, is TGTGCCAGCAGTATGGGGGGGGCGGGCGAACAGTAC.

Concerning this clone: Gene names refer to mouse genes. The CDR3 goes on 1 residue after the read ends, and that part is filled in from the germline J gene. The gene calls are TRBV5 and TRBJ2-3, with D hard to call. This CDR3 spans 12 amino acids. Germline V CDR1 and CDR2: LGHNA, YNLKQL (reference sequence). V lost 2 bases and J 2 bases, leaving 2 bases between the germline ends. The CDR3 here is CASSQNAETLYF. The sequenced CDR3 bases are TGTGCCAGCAGCCAAAATGCAGAAACGCTGTAT.

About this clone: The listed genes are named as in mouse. The sequenced CDR3 bases are TGTGCCAGCAGTATGAGGACAGAAGTCTTC. Translation: CASSMRTEVF. The entire CDR3 protein reads CASSMRTEVFF. The gene calls are TRBV19 and TRBJ1-1; D ambiguous. The read is 1 residue too short to cover the CDR3 end, so that end is filled in from the germline J gene. V gave up 2 bases and J gave up 5 bases, with 4 bases separating them. The CDR3 length is 11 residues. CDR1 and CDR2 from the germline V gene are FNHDT and SITEND (reference sequence).

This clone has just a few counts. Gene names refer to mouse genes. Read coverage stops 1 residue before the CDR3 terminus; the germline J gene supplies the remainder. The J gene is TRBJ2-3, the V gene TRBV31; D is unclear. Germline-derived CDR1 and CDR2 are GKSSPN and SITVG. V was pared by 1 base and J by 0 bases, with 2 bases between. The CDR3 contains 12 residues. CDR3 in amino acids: CAWSQSAETLYF. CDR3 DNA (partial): TGTGCCTGGAGTCAAAGTGCAGAAACGCTGTAT.

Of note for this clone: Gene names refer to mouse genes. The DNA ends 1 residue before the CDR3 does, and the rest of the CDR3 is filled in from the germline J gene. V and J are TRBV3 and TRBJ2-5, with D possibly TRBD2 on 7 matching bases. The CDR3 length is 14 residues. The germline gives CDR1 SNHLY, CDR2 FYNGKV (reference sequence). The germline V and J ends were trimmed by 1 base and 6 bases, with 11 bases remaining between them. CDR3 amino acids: CASSLEGGRDTQYF. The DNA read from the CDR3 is TGTGCCAGCAGCTTAGAAGGGGGGCGGGACACCCAGTAC. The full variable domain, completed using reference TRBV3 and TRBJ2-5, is GPKVLQIPSHQIIDMGQMVTLNCDPVSNHLYFYWYKQILGQQMEFLVNFYNGKVMEKSKLFKDQFSVERPDGSYFTLKIQPTALEDSAVYFCASSLEGGRDTQYFGPGTRLLVL.